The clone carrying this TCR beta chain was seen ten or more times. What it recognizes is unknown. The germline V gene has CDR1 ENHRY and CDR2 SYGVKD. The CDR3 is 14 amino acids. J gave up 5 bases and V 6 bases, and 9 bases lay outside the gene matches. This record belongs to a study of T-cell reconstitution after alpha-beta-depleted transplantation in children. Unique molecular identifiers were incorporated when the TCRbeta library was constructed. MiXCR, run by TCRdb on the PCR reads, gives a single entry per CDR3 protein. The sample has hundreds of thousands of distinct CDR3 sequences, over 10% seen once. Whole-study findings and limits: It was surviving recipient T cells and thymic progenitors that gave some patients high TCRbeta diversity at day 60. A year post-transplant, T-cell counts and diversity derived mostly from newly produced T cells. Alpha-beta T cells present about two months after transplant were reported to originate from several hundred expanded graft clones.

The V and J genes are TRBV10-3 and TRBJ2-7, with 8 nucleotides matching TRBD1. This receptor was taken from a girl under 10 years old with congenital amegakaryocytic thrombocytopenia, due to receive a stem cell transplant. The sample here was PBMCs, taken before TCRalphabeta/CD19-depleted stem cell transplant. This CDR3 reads CAIRRDRSVNEQYF. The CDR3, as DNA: TGTGCCATCAGACGGGACAGGTCTGTCAACGAGCAGTACTTC.